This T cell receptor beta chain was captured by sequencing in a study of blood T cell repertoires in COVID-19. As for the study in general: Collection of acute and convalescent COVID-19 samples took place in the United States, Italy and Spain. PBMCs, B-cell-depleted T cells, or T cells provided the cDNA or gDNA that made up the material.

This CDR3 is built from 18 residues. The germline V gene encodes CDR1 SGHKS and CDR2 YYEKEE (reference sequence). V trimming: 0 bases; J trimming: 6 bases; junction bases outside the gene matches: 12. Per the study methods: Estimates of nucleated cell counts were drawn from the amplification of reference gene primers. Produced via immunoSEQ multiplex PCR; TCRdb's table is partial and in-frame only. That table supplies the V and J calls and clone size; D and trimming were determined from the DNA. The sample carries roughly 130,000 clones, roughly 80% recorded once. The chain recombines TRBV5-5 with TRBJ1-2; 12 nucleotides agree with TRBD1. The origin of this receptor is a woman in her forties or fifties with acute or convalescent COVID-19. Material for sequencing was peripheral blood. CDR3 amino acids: CASSLAGTGGRKENGYTF. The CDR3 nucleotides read TGTGCCAGCAGCTTGGCCGGGACAGGGGGCCGTAAGGAGAATGGCTACACCTTC.